This TCR beta chain emerged from a study of cytomegalovirus exposure and HLA in healthy donors. J was trimmed by 6 bases and V by 6 bases; bases with no gene match: 12. Germline loops: CDR1 MNHEY, CDR2 SMNVEV (reference sequence). CDR3 length equals 17 residues. As concerns this clone: Its antigen is not known.

Notes on the study in general: Earlier findings revealed that most TCR beta V segments proved productive either about 87% or about 30% of the time. An assumption of roughly uniform sequencing depth across donors underlay the presence/absence analyses. TCR beta chains numbering approximately 150 were designated cytomegalovirus-associated.

The primer mix had 60 Vbeta and 13 Jbeta primers. Profiled with immunoSEQ multiplex PCR; TCRdb holds only in-frame clones, not every one. Of 120,000 or so clones in the sample, around 80% were seen once. The source material was PBMCs. The sequence derives from a woman aged 60 to 75 in good health and CMV-seropositive. The genes are TRBV27 and TRBJ2-1; 12 nucleotides agree with TRBD2. The CDR3 nucleotides read TGTGCCAGCAGGCCATCTAGCGGGAGGGTGGGGGGCAATGAGCAGTTCTTC. Its translation: CASRPSSGRVGGNEQFF.